The sequence of this TCR beta chain was determined in a study of blood T cell repertoires in COVID-19. Study details: Donors in the United States, Italy and Spain gave samples during acute or convalescent COVID-19. From T cells, B-cell-depleted T cells, or PBMCs came the material, which was cDNA or gDNA.

Looked up from germline, CDR1 is SGHTA and CDR2 is FQGNSA. This CDR3 is 15 amino acids long. V lost 2 bases, J lost 3 bases, and 11 bases lay in between. In the original analysis: How many nucleated cells were present was estimated from reference gene primer amplification. Only in-frame clones appear in the TCRdb table, and some are missing; sequencing was by immunoSEQ multiplex PCR. V, J and clone size are taken as reported in that table, and D and trimming were inferred from the DNA itself. The table shows about 55,000 clones, with 90% occurring only once. Sequenced sample: peripheral blood. This clonotype was obtained from a human donor with active COVID-19. The donor label of this sample is uncertain. The chain joins TRBV7-2 to TRBJ2-1; perhaps TRBD2 as D (6 bases). CDR3 in amino acids: CASSLRGTFYNEQFF. The CDR3 DNA sequence: TGTGCCAGCAGCTTACGGGGGACCTTCTACAATGAGCAGTTCTTC.